This entry concerns a single T cell receptor beta chain. This table comes from immunoSEQ multiplex PCR, and its TCRdb copy is limited to in-frame clones, with some not included. Here the sample spans around 75,000 clones, roughly 90% being singletons. The data were taken from a study of T cell changes during pregnancy in multiple sclerosis. Germline V gene sequence: CDR1 GTSNPN, CDR2 SVGIG (reference sequence). The CDR3 has 15 amino acids. V lost 2 bases and J lost 5; bases outside the gene matches: 7. The chain joins TRBV30 to TRBJ2-5; 11 bases fit TRBD1. The sample was CD4+ T cells from peripheral blood mononuclear cells, taken in the third trimester of pregnancy. The receptor's source is a female donor in good health, enrolled as a control in a pregnancy study. The CDR3 DNA is TGTGCCTGGAGTCTCGGGACAGGGGGTAGGGAGACCCAGTACTTC. Translation gives CAWSLGTGGRETQYF.